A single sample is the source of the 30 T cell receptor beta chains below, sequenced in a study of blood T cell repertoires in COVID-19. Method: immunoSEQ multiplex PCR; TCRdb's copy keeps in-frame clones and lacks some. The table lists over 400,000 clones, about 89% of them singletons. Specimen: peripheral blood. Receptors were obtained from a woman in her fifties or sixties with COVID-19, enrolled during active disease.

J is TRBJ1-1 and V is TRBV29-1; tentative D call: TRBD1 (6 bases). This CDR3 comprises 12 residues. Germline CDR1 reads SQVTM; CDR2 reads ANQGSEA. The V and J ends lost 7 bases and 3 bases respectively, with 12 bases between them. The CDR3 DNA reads TGCAGCGCCATGGACAGACACACTGAAGCTTTCTTT. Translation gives CSAMDRHTEAFF.

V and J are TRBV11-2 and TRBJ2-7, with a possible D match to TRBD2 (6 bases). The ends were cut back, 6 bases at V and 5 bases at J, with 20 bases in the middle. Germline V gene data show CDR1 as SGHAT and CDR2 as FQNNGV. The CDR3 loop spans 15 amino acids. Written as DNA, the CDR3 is TGTGCCAGCAGAGATGGGGTCGGGGGAGTCCACGAGCAGTACTTC. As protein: CASRDGVGGVHEQYF.

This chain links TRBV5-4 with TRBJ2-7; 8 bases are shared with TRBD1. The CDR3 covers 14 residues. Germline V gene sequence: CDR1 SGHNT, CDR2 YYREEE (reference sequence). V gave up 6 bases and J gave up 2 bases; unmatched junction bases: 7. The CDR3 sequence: CASTTQGGTYEQYF. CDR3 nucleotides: TGTGCCAGCACCACACAGGGGGGAACCTACGAGCAGTACTTC.

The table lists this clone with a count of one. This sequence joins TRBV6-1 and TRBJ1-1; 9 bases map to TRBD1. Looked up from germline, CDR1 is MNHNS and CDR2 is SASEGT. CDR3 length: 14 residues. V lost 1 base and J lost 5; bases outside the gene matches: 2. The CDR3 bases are TGTGCCAGCAGTGAAGGGGACAGGGAAACTGAAGCTTTCTTT. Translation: CASSEGDRETEAFF.

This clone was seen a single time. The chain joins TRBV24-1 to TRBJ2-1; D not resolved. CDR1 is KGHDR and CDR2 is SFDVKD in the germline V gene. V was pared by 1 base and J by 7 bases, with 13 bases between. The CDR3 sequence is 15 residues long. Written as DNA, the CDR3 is TGTGCCACCAGTGATTTTTTGACCCCCAGGAATGAGCAGTTCTTC. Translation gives CATSDFLTPRNEQFF.

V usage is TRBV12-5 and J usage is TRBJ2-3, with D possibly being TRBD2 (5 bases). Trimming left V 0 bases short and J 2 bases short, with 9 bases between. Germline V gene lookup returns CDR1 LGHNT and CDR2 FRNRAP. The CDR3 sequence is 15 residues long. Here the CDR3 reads CASGLVPSPTDTQYF. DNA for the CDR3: TGTGCTAGTGGTTTGGTCCCTAGCCCCACAGATACGCAGTATTTT.

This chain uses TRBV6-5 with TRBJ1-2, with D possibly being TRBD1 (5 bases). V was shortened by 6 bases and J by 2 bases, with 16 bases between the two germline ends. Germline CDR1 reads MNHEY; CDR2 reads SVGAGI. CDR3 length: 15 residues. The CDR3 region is CASSDFFRVNYGYTF. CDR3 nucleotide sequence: TGTGCCAGCAGCGATTTCTTCAGGGTAAACTATGGCTACACCTTC.

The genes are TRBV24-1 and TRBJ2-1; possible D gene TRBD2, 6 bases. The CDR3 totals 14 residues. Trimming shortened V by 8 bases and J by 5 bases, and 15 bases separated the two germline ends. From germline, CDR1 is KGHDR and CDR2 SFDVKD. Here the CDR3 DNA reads TGTGCCACCACAGGCGGGACGTTTAACAATGAGCAGTTCTTC. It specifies CATTGGTFNNEQFF.

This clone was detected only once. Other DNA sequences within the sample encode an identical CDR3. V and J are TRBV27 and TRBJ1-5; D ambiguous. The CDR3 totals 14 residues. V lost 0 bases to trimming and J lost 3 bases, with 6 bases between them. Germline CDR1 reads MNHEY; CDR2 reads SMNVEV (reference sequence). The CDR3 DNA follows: TGTGCCAGCAGTTTATCGGGCGACAATCAGCCCCAGCATTTT. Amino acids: CASSLSGDNQPQHF.

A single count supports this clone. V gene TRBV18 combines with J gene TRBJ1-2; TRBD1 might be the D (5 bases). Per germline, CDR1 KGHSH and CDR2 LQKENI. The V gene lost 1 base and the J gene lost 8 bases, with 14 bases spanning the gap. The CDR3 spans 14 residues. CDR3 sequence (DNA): TGTGCCAGCTCACCACTTCCAGGGCAAGGAGGCTACACCTTC. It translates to CASSPLPGQGGYTF.

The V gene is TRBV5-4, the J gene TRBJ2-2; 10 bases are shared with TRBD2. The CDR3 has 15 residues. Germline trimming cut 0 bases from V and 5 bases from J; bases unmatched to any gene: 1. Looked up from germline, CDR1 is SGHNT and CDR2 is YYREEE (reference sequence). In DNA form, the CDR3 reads TGTGCCAGCAGCTTGGCGACTAGCGGGACCGGGGAGCTGTTTTTT. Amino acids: CASSLATSGTGELFF.

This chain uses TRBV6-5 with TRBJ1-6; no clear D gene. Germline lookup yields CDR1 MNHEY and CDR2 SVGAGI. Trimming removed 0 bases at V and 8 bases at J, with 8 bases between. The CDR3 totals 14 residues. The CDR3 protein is CASSYSGPYSPLHF. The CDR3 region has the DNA TGTGCCAGCAGTTACTCGGGCCCCTATTCACCCCTCCACTTT.

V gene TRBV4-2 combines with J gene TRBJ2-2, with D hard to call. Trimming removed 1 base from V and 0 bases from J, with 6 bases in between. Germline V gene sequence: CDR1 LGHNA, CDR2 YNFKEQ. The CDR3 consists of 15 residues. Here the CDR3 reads CASSQGYANTGELFF. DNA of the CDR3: TGTGCCAGCAGCCAAGGTTATGCGAACACCGGGGAGCTGTTTTTT.

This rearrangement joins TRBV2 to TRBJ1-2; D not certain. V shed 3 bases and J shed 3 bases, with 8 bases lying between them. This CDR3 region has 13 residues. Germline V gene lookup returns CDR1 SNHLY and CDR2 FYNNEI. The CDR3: CASSDFSDYGYTF. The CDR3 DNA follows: TGTGCCAGCAGTGACTTTAGCGACTATGGCTACACCTTC.

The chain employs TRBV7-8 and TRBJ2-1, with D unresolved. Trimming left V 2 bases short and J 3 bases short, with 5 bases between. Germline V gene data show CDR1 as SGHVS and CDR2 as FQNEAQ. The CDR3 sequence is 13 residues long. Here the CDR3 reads CASSLTDYNEQFF. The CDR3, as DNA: TGTGCCAGCAGCTTAACAGACTACAATGAGCAGTTCTTC.

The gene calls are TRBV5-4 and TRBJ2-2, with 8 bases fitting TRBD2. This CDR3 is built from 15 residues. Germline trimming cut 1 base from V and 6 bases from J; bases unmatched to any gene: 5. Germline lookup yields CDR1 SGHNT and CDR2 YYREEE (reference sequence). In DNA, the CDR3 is TGTGCCAGCAGCTTGAGGGTAGCGGGGCCCGGGGAGCTGTTTTTT. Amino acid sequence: CASSLRVAGPGELFF.

CDR3 region: CASSPTGGIAEAFF. CDR3 sequence (DNA): TGTGCCAGCAGCCCGACAGGGGGAATCGCTGAAGCTTTCTTT. The V gene is TRBV3-1 (or the pseudogene TRBV3-2), the J gene TRBJ1-1, with 9 bases fitting TRBD1. V dropped 4 bases and J dropped 6; count of bases not matched to a gene: 6. The CDR3 sequence is 14 residues long. In germline, CDR1 is LGHDT, CDR2 YNNKEL (reference sequence).

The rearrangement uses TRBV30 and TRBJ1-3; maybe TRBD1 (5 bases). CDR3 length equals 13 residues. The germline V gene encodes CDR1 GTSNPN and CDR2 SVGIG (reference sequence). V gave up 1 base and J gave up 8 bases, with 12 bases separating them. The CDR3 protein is CAWSDLQGDTIYF. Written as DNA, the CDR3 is TGTGCCTGGAGTGACTTGCAGGGTGACACCATATATTTT.

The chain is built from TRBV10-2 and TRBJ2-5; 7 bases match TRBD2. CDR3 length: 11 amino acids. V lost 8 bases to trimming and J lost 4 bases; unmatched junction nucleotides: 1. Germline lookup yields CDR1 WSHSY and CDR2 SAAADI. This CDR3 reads CASGGGETQYF. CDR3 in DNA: TGCGCCAGCGGGGGGGGAGAGACCCAGTACTTC.

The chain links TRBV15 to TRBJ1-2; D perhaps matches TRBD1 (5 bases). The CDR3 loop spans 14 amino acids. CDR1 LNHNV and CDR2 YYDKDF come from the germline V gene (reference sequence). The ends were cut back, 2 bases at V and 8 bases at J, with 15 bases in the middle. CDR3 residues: CATSRQGLSRGYTF. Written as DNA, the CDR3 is TGTGCCACCAGCAGACAGGGACTCTCGCGAGGCTACACCTTC.

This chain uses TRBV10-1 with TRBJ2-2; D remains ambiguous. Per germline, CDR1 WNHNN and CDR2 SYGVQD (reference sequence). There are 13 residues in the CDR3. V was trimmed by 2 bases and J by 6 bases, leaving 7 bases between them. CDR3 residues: CASSEEVAGELFF. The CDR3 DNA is TGCGCCAGCAGTGAGGAGGTGGCCGGGGAGCTGTTTTTT.

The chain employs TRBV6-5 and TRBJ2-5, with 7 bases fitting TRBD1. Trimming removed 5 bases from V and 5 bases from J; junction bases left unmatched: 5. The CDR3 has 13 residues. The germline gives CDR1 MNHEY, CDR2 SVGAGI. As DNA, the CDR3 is TGTGCCAGCAGTCTGACAGGGATGGAGACCCAGTACTTC. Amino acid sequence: CASSLTGMETQYF.

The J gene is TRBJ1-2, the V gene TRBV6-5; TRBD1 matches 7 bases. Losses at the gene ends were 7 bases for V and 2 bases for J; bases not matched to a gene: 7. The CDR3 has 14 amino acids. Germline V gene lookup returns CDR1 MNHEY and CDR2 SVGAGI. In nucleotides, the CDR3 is TGTGCCAGCATCCGGGAGACAGGGAACTATGGCTACACCTTC. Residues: CASIRETGNYGYTF.

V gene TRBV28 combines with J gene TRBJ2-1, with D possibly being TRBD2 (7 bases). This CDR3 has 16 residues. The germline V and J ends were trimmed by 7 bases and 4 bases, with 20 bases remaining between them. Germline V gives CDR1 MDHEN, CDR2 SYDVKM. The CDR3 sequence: CASIETRGGAYNEQFF. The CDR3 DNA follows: TGTGCCAGCATCGAAACTAGGGGGGGGGCTTACAATGAGCAGTTCTTC.

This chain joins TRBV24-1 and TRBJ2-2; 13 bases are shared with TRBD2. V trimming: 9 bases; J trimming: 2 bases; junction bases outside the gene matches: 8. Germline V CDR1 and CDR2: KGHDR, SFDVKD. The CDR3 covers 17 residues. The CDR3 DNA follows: TGTGCCACCGGAGGACTAGCGGGGGTAATTAACACCGGGGAGCTGTTTTTT. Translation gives CATGGLAGVINTGELFF.

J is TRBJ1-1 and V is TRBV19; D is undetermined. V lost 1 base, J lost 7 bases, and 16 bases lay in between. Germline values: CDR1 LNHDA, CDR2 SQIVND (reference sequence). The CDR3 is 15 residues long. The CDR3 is CASSIGHGVTVEAFF. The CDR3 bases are TGTGCCAGTAGTATAGGCCACGGAGTGACGGTTGAAGCTTTCTTT.

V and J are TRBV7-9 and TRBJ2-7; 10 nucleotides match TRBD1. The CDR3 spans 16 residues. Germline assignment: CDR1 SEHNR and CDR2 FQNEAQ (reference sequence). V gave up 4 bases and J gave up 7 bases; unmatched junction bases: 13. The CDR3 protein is CASSSPKTGGSGEQYF. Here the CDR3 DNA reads TGTGCCAGCAGCTCTCCGAAGACAGGGGGCTCTGGGGAGCAGTACTTC.

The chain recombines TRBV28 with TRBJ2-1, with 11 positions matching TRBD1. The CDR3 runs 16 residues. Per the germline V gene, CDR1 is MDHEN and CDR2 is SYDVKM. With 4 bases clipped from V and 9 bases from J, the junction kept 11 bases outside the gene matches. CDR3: CASSYPGQGVQGEQFF. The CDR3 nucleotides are TGTGCCAGCAGTTATCCGGGACAGGGGGTTCAGGGTGAGCAGTTCTTC.

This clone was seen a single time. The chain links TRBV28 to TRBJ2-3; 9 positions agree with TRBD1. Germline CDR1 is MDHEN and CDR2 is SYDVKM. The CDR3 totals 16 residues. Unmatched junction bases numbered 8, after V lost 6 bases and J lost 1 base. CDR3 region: CASSYETGGRTDTQYF. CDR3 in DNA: TGTGCCAGCAGCTACGAGACAGGGGGACGCACAGATACGCAGTATTTT.

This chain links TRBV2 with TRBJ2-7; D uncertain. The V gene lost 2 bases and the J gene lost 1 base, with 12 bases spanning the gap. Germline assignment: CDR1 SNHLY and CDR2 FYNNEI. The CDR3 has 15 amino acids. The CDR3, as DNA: TGTGCCAGCAGTGAATACGGCGGTTCATCCTACGAGCAGTACTTC. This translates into CASSEYGGSSYEQYF.